Listed here are 4 T cell receptor beta chains from one sample, sequenced in a study of blood T cell repertoires in COVID-19. The table came from immunoSEQ multiplex PCR; TCRdb's copy has only in-frame clones and leaves some out. The repertoire consists of 350,000 to 450,000 clones, with roughly 89% occurring once and the leading ten covering 1.7%. Sequencing was performed on PBMCs or T cells enriched from blood (not recorded which). The receptors derive from a woman aged 30 to 39 who had recovered from COVID-19.

V usage is TRBV30 and J usage is TRBJ2-7, with 7 bases identical to TRBD1. The CDR3 totals 13 residues. The V and J ends lost 4 bases and 2 bases, in that order; junction bases with no gene match: 5. CDR1 and CDR2 from the germline V gene are GTSNPN and SVGIG (reference sequence). The DNA of the CDR3 is TGTGCCTGGAATGACAGGGCTGCCTACGAGCAGTACTTC. It codes for CAWNDRAAYEQYF.

This clone was seen a few times. The gene calls are TRBV19 and TRBJ2-7, with a possible D match to TRBD1 (6 bases). This CDR3 has 14 residues. The V end was cut by 5 bases, the J end by 6 bases, with 17 bases between. The V gene's germline CDR1 is LNHDA and CDR2 SQIVND (reference sequence). The CDR3 protein is CASSVTGVRSEQYF. The DNA of the CDR3 is TGTGCCAGTAGTGTGACAGGAGTAAGATCCGAGCAGTACTTC.

The chain combines TRBV24-1 with TRBJ2-2; 9 nucleotides align to TRBD1. The trim removed 12 bases at V and 4 bases at J, leaving 5 bases unmatched. The CDR3 runs 13 residues. Germline V lookup: CDR1 KGHDR, CDR2 SFDVKD. The CDR3 protein is CAAGQGVTGELFF. In nucleotides, the CDR3 is TGTGCCGCGGGACAGGGCGTCACCGGGGAGCTGTTTTTT.

The chain employs TRBV29-1 and TRBJ1-1, with D hard to call. Per germline, CDR1 SQVTM and CDR2 ANQGSEA. V was cut by 6 bases and J by 0 bases, with 14 bases left in between. The CDR3 is 14 residues long. The CDR3 DNA follows: TGCAGCGTGGAGACTCCCCCTATGAACACTGAAGCTTTCTTT. Encoded protein: CSVETPPMNTEAFF.